This T cell receptor beta chain was identified during a study of cytomegalovirus exposure and HLA in healthy donors. Study context: Of some 360 genotyped donors, roughly 86% clustered with self-reported Caucasian donors. Study results and limitations: Certain indistinguishable V segments, among them TRBV6-2 and TRBV6-3, were excluded.

Vbeta (60) and Jbeta (13) primers were used in the PCR. Assay used: immunoSEQ multiplex PCR; TCRdb lists only in-frame clones, some missing. The sample has around 64,000 clones, 80% to 90% seen once. Germline V gene data show CDR1 as SSHAT and CDR2 as FNYEAQ (reference sequence). The CDR3 sequence is 16 residues long. Details on this clone: The antigen remains undetermined. The junction shows a germline mismatch at one end, possibly a read error.

This chain connects TRBV7-7 to TRBJ2-2; possibly TRBD2 for D (7 bases). The origin of this receptor is a woman aged 25 to 39 in good health and CMV-seronegative. Sequencing was carried out using PBMCs. CDR3 coding DNA: TGTGCTAGCAGCTTAGGGGGAGGGGCGACCACCGGGGAGCTGTTTTTT. Translation: CASSLGGGATTGELFF.